The sequence of this TCR beta chain was determined in a study of T cell clones after liver transplantation. The method was immunoSEQ multiplex PCR; TCRdb's version includes in-frame clones alone and lacks a portion of them. The data hold some 59,000 clones, with 65% to 75% observed a single time. The V gene's germline CDR1 is SEHNR and CDR2 FQNEAQ (reference sequence). This CDR3 has 16 residues. V gave up 2 bases and J gave up 4 bases; unmatched junction bases: 7. The sample consisted of CD4+ T cells from blood, taken before liver transplant. The chain couples TRBV7-9 to TRBJ2-1; 8 nucleotides line up with TRBD2. This TCR was recovered from a human donor who received a liver transplant. CDR3 sequence reads: CASSLPGLALYNEQFF. The CDR3 DNA reads TGTGCCAGCAGCTTACCAGGACTAGCACTTTACAATGAGCAGTTCTTC. Full variable domain (outside the CDR3, taken from reference TRBV7-9 and TRBJ2-1): DTGVSQNPRHKITKRGQNVTFRCDPISEHNRLYWYRQTLGQGPEFLTYFQNEAQLEKSRLLSDRFSAERPKGSFSTLEIQRTEQGDSAMYLCASSLPGLALYNEQFFGPGTRLTVL.